Below are 10 T cell receptor beta chains sequenced from a single sample in a study of blood T cells in healthy people across ages (dated by TCRdb to the mid-2010s). To prepare the library, 5' RACE was applied. The sequencer listed for this sample is Illumina HiSeq 2500. The second PCR ran for about 6 to 12 cycles and used a J-beta primer mix along with a sample-barcoded 5' primer. The public reads were reprocessed in TCRdb via fastp at Q25 and MiXCR, keeping in-frame beta chains. Identical CDR3 proteins give one entry, which carries the most common genes and DNA. The sample table records roughly 800,000 distinct CDR3 sequences; roughly 60% of these occur just once. The top ten constitute roughly 22% of the sample. What was sequenced was blood. The origin of the receptors is a man aged 25-40 years in good health.

The CDR3 loop is CSARDGGREAFF. The CDR3 coding sequence is TGCAGTGCTAGAGATGGCGGCCGCGAAGCTTTCTTT. The chain is built from TRBV20-1 and TRBJ1-1, with D hard to call. This CDR3 region has 12 residues. Trimming cost V 0 bases and J 8 bases, with 10 bases left between them. Germline CDR1 is DFQATT and CDR2 is SNEGSKA (reference sequence).

J is TRBJ2-7 and V is TRBV29-1, with 10 bases that match TRBD1. This CDR3 has 13 amino acids. Trimming took 7 bases from V and 4 from J; bases not matched to a gene: 7. Germline V gene lookup returns CDR1 SQVTM and CDR2 ANQGSEA. Here the CDR3 DNA reads TGCAGCGCCCGACGGACAGGGGGTTACGAGCAGTACTTC. Translation: CSARRTGGYEQYF.

V is TRBV7-2 and J is TRBJ1-1; D unclear. Trimming took off 1 base at V and 2 bases at J, with 8 bases between the two ends. Looked up from germline, CDR1 is SGHTA and CDR2 is FQGNSA. The CDR3 runs 14 residues. The CDR3 is CASSLEVGNTEAFF. The CDR3 region has the DNA TGTGCCAGCAGCTTAGAGGTGGGAAACACTGAAGCTTTCTTT. Variable domain in full (rest from reference TRBV7-2 and TRBJ1-1): GAGVSQSPSNKVTEKGKDVELRCDPISGHTALYWYRQSLGQGLEFLIYFQGNSAPDKSGLPSDRFSAERTGGSVSTLTIQRTQQEDSAVYLCASSLEVGNTEAFFGQGTRLTVV.

CDR3 loop: CASSLEGPRAGTEAFF. CDR3 nucleotide sequence: TGCGCCAGCAGCTTGGAGGGACCCCGGGCCGGCACTGAAGCTTTCTTT. The chain is built from TRBV5-1 and TRBJ1-1; possibly TRBD1 for D (5 bases). Germline V gene lookup returns CDR1 SGHRS and CDR2 YFSETQ. CDR3 length: 16 amino acids. Trimming cost V 0 bases and J 4 bases, with 16 bases left between them. The full variable domain, in which reference TRBV5-1 and TRBJ1-1 provide the parts outside the CDR3, is KAGVTQTPRYLIKTRGQQVTLSCSPISGHRSVSWYQQTPGQGLQFLFEYFSETQRNKGNFPGRFSGRQFSNSRSEMNVSTLELGDSALYLCASSLEGPRAGTEAFFGQGTRLTVV.

This chain joins TRBV7-9 and TRBJ1-2, with 7 bases lining up with TRBD1. The CDR3 length is 15 residues. Germline V gene lookup returns CDR1 SEHNR and CDR2 FQNEAQ (reference sequence). The V and J ends lost 1 base and 8 bases, in that order; junction bases with no gene match: 10. The CDR3 coding sequence is TGTGCCAGCAGCTTAGGGACAGGAGGGTCAGAGGGCTACACCTTC. Protein product: CASSLGTGGSEGYTF.

The sample holds one count of this clonotype. The V call is TRBV29-1, the J call TRBJ2-5, with D possibly TRBD2 on 6 matching bases. The end of the DNA aligns better with TRBJ2-7, so the J call may be wrong. In germline, CDR1 is SQVTM, CDR2 ANQGSEA. CDR3 length equals 13 residues. The CDR3 loop is CSVVRREPGEQYF. CDR3 coding DNA: TGCAGCGTTGTACGGAGGGAGCCAGGCGAGCAGTACTTC.

The chain couples TRBV24-1 to TRBJ1-2; TRBD1 is a possible D gene (5 bases). Trimming took off 5 bases at V and 2 bases at J, with 14 bases between the two ends. CDR3 length: 15 amino acids. The V gene's germline CDR1 is KGHDR and CDR2 SFDVKD. The CDR3 is CATSAGSEGNYGYTF. The CDR3 region has the DNA TGTGCCACCAGTGCCGGCTCCGAGGGGAACTATGGCTACACCTTC.

The chain combines TRBV10-3 with TRBJ1-5; no definite D call. This CDR3 has 13 residues. The germline gives CDR1 ENHRY, CDR2 SYGVKD. Trimming cost V 3 bases and J 0 bases, with 3 bases left between them. The CDR3, as DNA: TGTGCCATCAGTGAATTTAGCAATCAGCCCCAGCATTTT. Its protein product is CAISEFSNQPQHF.

A few counts support this clonotype. The chain uses TRBV15 and TRBJ2-3; the match to TRBD1 covers 7 bases. Germline loops: CDR1 LNHNV, CDR2 YYDKDF (reference sequence). The CDR3 has 15 residues. The junction had 4 bases not matched to a gene; V was cut back by 0 bases and J by 4 bases. The CDR3 DNA reads as TGTGCCACCAGCAGAGAGCCGGGACAGCCAGATACGCAGTATTTT. The encoded protein is CATSREPGQPDTQYF.

V and J are TRBV2 and TRBJ1-1, with D possibly matching TRBD1 (5 bases). V was shortened by 8 bases and J by 7 bases, with 17 bases between the two germline ends. This CDR3 has 13 residues. The germline V gene has CDR1 SNHLY and CDR2 FYNNEI. CDR3: CASSNRGENEAFF. The DNA of the CDR3 is TGTGCCAGCTCGAATCGAGGGGAGAATGAAGCTTTCTTT.